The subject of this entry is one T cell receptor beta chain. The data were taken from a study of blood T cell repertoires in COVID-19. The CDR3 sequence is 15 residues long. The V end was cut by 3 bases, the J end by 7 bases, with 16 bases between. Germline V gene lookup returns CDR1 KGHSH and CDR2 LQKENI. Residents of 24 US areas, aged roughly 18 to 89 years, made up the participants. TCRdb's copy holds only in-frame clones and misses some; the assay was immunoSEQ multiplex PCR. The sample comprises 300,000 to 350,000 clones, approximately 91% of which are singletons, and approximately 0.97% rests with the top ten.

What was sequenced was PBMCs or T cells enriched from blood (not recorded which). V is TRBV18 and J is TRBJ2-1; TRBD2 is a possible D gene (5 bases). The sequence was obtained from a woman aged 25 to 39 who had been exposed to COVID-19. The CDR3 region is CASSPQRELRNEQFF. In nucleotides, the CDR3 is TGTGCCAGCTCACCTCAGAGGGAATTACGGAATGAGCAGTTCTTC.